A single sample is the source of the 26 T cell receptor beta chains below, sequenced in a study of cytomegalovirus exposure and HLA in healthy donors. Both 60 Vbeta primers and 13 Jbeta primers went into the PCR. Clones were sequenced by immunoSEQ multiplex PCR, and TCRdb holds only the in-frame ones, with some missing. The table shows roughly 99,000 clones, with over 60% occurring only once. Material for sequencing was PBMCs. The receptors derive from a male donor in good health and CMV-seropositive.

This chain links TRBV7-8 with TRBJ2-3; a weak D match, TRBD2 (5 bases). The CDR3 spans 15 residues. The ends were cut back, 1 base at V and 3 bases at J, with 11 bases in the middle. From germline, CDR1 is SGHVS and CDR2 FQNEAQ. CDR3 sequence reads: CASSLVAGGTDTQYF. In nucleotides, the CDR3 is TGTGCCAGCAGCTTAGTCGCGGGTGGTACAGATACGCAGTATTTT.

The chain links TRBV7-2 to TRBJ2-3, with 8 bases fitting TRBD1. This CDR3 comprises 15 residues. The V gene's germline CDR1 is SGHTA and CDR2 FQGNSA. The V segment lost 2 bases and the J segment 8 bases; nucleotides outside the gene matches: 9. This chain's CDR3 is CASSLKGQAAGTQYF. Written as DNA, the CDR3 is TGTGCCAGCAGCTTAAAGGGACAGGCAGCAGGTACGCAGTATTTT.

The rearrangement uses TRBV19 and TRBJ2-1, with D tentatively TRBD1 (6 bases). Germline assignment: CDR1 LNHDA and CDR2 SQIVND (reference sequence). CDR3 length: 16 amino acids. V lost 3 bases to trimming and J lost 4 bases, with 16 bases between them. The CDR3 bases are TGTGCCAGTAGTATGGGTTGGCAGGGGACGTACAATGAGCAGTTCTTC. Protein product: CASSMGWQGTYNEQFF.

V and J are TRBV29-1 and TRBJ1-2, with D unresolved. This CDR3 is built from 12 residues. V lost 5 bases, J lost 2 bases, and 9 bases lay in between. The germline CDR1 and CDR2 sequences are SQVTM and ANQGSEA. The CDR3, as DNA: TGCAGCGTTCACAGCTTCAACTATGGCTACACCTTC. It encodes CSVHSFNYGYTF.

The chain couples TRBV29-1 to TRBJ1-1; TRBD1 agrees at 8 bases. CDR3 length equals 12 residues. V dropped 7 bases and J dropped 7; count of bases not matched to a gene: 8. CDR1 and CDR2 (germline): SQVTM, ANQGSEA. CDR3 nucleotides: TGCAGCGCCCGAACAGGGGGGGGTGAAGCTTTCTTT. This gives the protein CSARTGGGEAFF.

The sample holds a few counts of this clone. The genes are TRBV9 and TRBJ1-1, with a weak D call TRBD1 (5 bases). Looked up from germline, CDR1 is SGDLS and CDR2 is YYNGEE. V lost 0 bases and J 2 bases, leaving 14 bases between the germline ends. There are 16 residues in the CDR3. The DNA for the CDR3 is TGTGCCAGCAGCGTAGCTACGGGGGTCGTTAACACTGAAGCTTTCTTT. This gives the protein CASSVATGVVNTEAFF.

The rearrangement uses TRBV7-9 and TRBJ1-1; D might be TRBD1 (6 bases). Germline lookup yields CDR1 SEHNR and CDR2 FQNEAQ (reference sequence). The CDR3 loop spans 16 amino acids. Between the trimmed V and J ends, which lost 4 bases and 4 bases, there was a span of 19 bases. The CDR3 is CASSSWDTHKVTEAFF. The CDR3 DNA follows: TGTGCCAGCAGCTCCTGGGACACCCATAAGGTCACTGAAGCTTTCTTT.

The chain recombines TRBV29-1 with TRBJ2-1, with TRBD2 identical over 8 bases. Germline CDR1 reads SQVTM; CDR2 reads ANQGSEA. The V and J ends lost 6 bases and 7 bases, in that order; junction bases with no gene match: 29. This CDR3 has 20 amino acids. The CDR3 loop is CSVRTVGGVAGSTVRNEQFF. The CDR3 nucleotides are TGCAGCGTAAGGACGGTAGGGGGAGTAGCGGGGTCGACCGTGAGAAATGAGCAGTTCTTC.

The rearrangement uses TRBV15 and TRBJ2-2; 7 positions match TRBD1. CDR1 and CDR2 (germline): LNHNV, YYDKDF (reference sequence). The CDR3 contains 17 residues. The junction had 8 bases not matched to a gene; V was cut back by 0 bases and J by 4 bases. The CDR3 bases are TGTGCCACCAGCAGAGATTGGCAGACAGGGATCACCGGGGAGCTGTTTTTT. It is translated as CATSRDWQTGITGELFF.

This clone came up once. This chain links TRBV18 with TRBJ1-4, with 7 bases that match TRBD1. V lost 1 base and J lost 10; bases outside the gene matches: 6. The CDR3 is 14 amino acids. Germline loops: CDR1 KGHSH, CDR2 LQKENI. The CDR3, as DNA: TGTGCCAGCTCACCACGCGACAGGGCTGGAAAACTGTTTTTT. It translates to CASSPRDRAGKLFF. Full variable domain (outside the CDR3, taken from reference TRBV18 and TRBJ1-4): NAGVMQNPRHLVRRRGQEARLRCSPMKGHSHVYWYRQLPEEGLKFMVYLQKENIIDESGMPKERFSAEFPKEGPSILRIQQVVRGDSAAYFCASSPRDRAGKLFFGSGTQLSVL.

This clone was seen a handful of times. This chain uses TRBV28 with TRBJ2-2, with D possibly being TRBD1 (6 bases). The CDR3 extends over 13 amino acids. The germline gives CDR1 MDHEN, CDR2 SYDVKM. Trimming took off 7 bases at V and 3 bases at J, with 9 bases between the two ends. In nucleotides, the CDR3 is TGTGCCAGCATTGGGGGCCACACCGGGGAGCTGTTTTTT. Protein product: CASIGGHTGELFF.

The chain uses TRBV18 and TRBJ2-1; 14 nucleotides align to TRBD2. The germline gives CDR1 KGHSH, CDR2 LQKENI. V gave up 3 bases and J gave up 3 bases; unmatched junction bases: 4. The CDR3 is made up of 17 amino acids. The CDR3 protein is CASSPGLAGELYNEQFF. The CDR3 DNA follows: TGTGCCAGCTCACCGGGACTAGCGGGGGAACTCTACAATGAGCAGTTCTTC.

The CDR3 loop is CASSSQGFSTDTQYF. CDR3 sequence (DNA): TGCGCCAGCAGCTCCCAGGGATTTAGCACAGATACGCAGTATTTT. The J gene is TRBJ2-3, the V gene TRBV5-1; the D gene is possibly TRBD1 (5 bases). Germline assignment: CDR1 SGHRS and CDR2 YFSETQ. Trimming took 3 bases from V and 0 from J, leaving 11 bases between them. This CDR3 is 15 amino acids long. The whole variable domain, remainder taken from reference TRBV5-1 and TRBJ2-3, is KAGVTQTPRYLIKTRGQQVTLSCSPISGHRSVSWYQQTPGQGLQFLFEYFSETQRNKGNFPGRFSGRQFSNSRSEMNVSTLELGDSALYLCASSSQGFSTDTQYFGPGTRLTVL.

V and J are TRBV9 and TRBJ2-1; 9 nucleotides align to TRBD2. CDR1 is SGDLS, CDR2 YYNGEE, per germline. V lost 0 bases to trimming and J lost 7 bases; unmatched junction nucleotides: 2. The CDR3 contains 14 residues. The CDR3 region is CASSVVAGVNEQFF. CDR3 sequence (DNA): TGTGCCAGCAGCGTAGTAGCGGGGGTAAATGAGCAGTTCTTC.

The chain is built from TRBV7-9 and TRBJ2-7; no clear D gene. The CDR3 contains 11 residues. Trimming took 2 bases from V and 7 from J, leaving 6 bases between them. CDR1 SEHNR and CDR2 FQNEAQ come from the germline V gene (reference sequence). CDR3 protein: CASSLQFEQYF. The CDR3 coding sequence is TGTGCCAGCAGCTTACAATTTGAGCAGTACTTC.

CDR3 residues: CASSPAGGEQFF. The CDR3 DNA sequence: TGTGCCAGCAGCCCCGCGGGGGGCGAGCAGTTCTTC. The chain recombines TRBV7-3 with TRBJ2-1, with TRBD2 matching 8 bases. The germline CDR1 and CDR2 sequences are SGHTA and FQGTGA. This CDR3 comprises 12 residues. The V and J ends lost 5 bases and 10 bases, in that order; junction bases with no gene match: 4.

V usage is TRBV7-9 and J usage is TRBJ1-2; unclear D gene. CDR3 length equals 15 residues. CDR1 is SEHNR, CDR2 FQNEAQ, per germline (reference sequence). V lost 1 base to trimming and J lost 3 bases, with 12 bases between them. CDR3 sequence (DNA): TGTGCCAGCAGCTTAGAGAATGAAAACTACTATGGCTACACCTTC. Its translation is CASSLENENYYGYTF.

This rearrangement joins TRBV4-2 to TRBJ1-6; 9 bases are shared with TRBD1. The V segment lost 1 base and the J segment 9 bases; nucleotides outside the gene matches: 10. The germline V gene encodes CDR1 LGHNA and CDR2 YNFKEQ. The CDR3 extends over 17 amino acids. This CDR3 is CASSQVSGTGFGSPLHF. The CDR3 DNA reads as TGTGCCAGCAGCCAAGTCTCCGGGACAGGGTTTGGTTCACCCCTCCACTTT.

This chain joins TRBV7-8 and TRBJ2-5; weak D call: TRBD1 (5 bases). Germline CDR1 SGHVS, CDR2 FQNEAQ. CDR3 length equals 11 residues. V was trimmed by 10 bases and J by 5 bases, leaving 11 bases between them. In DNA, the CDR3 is TGTGCCATCATTGGGGCGGAGACCCAGTACTTC. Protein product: CAIIGAETQYF.

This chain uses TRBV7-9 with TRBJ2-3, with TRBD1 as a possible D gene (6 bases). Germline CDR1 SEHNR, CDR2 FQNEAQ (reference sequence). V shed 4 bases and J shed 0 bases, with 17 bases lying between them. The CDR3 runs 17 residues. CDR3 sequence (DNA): TGTGCCAGCAGCTCACCATACCGGGACATCAGCACAGATACGCAGTATTTT. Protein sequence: CASSSPYRDISTDTQYF. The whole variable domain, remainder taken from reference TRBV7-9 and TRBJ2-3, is DTGVSQNPRHKITKRGQNVTFRCDPISEHNRLYWYRQTLGQGPEFLTYFQNEAQLEKSRLLSDRFSAERPKGSFSTLEIQRTEQGDSAMYLCASSSPYRDISTDTQYFGPGTRLTVL.

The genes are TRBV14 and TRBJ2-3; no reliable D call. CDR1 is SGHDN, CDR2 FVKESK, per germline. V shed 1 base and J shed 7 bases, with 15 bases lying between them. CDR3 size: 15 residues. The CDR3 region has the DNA TGTGCCAGCAGCCAAGGGGCTACGCATGCGAATACGCAGTATTTT. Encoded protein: CASSQGATHANTQYF.

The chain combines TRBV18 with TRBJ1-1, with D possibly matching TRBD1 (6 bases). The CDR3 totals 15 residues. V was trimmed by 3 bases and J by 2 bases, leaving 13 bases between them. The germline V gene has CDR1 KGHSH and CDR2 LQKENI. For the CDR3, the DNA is TGTGCCAGCTCACCCACAGCCAGGGGAAACACTGAAGCTTTCTTT. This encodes CASSPTARGNTEAFF.

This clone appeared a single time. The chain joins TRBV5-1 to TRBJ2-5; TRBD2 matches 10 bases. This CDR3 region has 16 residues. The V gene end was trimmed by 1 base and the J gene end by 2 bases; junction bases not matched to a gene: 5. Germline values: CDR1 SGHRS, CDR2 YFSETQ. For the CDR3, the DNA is TGCGCCAGCAGCTTGCTAGCGGGGGAGTCACAAGAGACCCAGTACTTC. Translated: CASSLLAGESQETQYF.

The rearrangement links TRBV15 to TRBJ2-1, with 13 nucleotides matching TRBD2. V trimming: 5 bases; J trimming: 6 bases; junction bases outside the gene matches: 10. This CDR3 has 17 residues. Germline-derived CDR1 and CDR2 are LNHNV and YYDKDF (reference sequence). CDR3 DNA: TGTGCCACCAGCCGAATCTTTGGACTAGCGGGAGCCAATGAGCAGTTCTTC. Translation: CATSRIFGLAGANEQFF.

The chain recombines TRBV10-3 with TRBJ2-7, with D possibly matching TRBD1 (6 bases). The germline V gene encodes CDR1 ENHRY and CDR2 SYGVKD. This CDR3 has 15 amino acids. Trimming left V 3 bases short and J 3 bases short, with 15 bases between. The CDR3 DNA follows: TGTGCCATCAGTGATGAAACAGGGTTCCACTACGAGCAGTACTTC. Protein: CAISDETGFHYEQYF.

The CDR3 here is CAWSVPSGGEEETQYF. For the CDR3, the DNA is TGTGCCTGGAGTGTGCCTAGCGGGGGGGAAGAAGAGACCCAGTACTTC. The rearrangement joins TRBV30 to TRBJ2-5; 12 bases match TRBD2. Germline CDR1 GTSNPN, CDR2 SVGIG (reference sequence). V lost 0 bases to trimming and J lost 3 bases; unmatched junction nucleotides: 5. The CDR3 consists of 16 residues.